The source of this T cell receptor (beta chain) is a study of T cell changes during pregnancy in multiple sclerosis. J lost 2 bases, V lost 7 bases, and 5 bases had no gene match. CDR3 length: 14 residues. Germline V CDR1 and CDR2: SNHLY, FYNNEI. The data were produced by immunoSEQ multiplex PCR, yet TCRdb's version contains in-frame clones alone and is incomplete. The profile shows some 67,000 clones, 91% of them singletons. This clonotype was sampled from a female donor with multiple sclerosis, enrolled in a pregnancy study. The sequenced sample was peripheral blood, obtained in the first trimester of pregnancy. The genes are TRBV2 and TRBJ2-3; TRBD2 agrees at 8 bases. CDR3 sequence reads: CASNTGGNTDTQYF. CDR3 nucleotides: TGTGCCAGCAACACGGGAGGGAACACAGATACGCAGTATTTT.